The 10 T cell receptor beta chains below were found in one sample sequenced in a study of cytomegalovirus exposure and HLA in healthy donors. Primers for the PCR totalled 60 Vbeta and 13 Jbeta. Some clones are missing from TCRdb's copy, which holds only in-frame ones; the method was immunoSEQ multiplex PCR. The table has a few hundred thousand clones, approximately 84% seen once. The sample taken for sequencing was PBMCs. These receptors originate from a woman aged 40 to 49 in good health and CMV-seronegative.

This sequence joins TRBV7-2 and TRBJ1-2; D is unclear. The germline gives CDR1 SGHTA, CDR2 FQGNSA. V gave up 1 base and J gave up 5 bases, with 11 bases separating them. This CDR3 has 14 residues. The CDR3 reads CASSLVGQAYGYTF. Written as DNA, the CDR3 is TGTGCCAGCAGCTTAGTCGGTCAGGCGTATGGCTACACCTTC.

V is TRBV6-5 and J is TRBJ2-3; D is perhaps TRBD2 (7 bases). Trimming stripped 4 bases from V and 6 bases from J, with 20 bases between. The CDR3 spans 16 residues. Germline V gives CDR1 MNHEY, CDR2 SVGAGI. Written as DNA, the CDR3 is TGTGCCAGCAGTTCCTTAGGGGGGGGAGTCAGCGATACGCAGTATTTT. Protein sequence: CASSSLGGGVSDTQYF.

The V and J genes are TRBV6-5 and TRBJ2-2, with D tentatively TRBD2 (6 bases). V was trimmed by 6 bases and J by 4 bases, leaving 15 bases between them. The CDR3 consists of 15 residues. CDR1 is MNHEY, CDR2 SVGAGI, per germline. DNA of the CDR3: TGTGCCAGCAGGCGACCGGGAGATCTCACCGGGGAGCTGTTTTTT. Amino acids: CASRRPGDLTGELFF.

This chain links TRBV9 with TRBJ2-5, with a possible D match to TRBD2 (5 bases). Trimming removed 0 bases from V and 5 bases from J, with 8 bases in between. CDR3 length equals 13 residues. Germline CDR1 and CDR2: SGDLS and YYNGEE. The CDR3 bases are TGTGCCAGCAGCGTAGGAGGGCGCGAGACCCAGTACTTC. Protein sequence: CASSVGGRETQYF.

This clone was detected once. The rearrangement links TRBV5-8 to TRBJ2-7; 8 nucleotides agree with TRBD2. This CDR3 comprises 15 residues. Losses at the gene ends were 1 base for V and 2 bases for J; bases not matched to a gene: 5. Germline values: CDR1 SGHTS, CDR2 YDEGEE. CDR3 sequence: CASSLTRGDTYEQYF. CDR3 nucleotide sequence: TGTGCCAGCAGCTTGACGCGGGGGGACACCTACGAGCAGTACTTC. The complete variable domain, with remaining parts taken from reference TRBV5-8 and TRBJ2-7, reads EAGVTQSPTHLIKTRGQQATLRCSPISGHTSVYWYQQALGLGLQFLLWYDEGEERNRGNFPPRFSGRQFPNYSSELNVNALELEDSALYLCASSLTRGDTYEQYFGPGTRLTVT.

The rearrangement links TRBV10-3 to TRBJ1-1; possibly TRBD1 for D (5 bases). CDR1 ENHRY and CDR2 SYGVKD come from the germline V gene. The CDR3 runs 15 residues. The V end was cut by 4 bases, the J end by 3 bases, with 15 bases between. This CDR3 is CAISGGTGGDTEAFF. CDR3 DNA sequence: TGTGCCATCAGTGGAGGGACTGGAGGGGACACTGAAGCTTTCTTT.

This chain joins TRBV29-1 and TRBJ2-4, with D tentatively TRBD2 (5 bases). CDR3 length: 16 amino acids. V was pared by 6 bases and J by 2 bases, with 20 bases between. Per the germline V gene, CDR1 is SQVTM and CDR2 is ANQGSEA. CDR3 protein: CSVPDGKVVPKNIQYF. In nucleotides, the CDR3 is TGCAGCGTCCCCGACGGGAAAGTCGTCCCCAAAAACATTCAGTACTTC.

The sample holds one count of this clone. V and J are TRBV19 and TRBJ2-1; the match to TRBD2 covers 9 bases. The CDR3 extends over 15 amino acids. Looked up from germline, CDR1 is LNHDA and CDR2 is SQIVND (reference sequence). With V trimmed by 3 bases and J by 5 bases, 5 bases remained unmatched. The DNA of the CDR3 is TGTGCCAGTAGTATCCTAGCGGGGAGGCACAATGAGCAGTTCTTC. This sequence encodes CASSILAGRHNEQFF.

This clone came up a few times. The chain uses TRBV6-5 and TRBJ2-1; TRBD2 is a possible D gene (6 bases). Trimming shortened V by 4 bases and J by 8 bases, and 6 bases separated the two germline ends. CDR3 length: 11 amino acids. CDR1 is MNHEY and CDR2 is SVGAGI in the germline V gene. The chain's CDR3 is CASSWGDEQFF. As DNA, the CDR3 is TGTGCCAGCAGTTGGGGGGATGAGCAGTTCTTC.

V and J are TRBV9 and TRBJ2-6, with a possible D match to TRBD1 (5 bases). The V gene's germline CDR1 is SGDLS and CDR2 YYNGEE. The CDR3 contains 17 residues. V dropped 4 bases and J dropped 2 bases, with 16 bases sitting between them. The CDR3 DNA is TGTGCCAGCAGCCCCCTGTGGGGCTCGCCTGGGGCCAACGTCCTGACTTTC. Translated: CASSPLWGSPGANVLTF.